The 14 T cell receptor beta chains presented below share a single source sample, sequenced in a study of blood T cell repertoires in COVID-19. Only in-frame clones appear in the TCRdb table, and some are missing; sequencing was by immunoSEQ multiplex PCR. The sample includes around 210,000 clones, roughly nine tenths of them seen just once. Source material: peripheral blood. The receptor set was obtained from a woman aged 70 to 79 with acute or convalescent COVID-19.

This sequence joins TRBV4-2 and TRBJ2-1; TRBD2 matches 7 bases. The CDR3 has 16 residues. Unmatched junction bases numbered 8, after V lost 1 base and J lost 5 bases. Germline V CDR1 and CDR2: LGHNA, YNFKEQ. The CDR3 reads CASSQARTSSDNEQFF. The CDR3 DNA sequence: TGTGCCAGCAGCCAAGCTAGGACTAGTAGTGACAATGAGCAGTTCTTC.

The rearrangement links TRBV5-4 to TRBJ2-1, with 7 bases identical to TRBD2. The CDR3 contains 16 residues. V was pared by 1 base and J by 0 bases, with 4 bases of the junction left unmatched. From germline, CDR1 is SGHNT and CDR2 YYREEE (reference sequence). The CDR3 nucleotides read TGTGCCAGCAGCTTGTTTGGCGGGAGCTCCTACAATGAGCAGTTCTTC. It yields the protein CASSLFGGSSYNEQFF.

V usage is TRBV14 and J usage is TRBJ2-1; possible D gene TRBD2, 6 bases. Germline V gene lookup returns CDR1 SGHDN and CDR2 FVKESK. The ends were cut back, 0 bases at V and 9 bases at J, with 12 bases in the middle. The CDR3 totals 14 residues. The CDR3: CASSQDVGGGEQFF. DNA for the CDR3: TGTGCCAGCAGCCAAGATGTCGGGGGAGGTGAGCAGTTCTTC.

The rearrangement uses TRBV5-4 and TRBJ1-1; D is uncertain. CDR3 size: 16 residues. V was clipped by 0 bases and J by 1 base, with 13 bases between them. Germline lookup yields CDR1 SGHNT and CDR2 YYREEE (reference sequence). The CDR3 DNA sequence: TGTGCCAGCAGCTTGGCAGGTGTAGCGCAGAACACTGAAGCTTTCTTT. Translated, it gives CASSLAGVAQNTEAFF.

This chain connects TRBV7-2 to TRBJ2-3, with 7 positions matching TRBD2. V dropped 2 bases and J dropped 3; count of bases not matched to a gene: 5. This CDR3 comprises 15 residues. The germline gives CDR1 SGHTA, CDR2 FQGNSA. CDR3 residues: CASSLIRRETDTQYF. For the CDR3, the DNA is TGTGCCAGCAGCTTAATTCGGCGGGAGACAGATACGCAGTATTTT.

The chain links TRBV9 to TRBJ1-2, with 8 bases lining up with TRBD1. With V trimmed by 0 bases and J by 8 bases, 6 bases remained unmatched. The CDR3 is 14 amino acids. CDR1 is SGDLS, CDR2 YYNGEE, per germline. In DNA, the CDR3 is TGTGCCAGCAGCGTAGCTACAGGGGGAAGAGGCTACACCTTC. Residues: CASSVATGGRGYTF.

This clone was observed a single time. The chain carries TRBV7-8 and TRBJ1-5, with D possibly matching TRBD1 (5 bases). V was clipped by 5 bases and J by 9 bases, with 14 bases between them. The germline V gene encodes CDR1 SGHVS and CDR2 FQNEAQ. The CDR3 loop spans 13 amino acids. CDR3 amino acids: CASSRQRFGPQHF. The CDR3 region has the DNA TGTGCCAGCAGCCGACAGCGGTTTGGGCCCCAGCATTTT.

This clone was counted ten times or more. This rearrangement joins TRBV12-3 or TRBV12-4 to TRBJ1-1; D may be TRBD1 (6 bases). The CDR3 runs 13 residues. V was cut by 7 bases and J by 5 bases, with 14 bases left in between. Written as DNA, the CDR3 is TGTGCCAGCAAAGACAGGAGGAAGACTGAAGCTTTCTTT. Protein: CASKDRRKTEAFF.

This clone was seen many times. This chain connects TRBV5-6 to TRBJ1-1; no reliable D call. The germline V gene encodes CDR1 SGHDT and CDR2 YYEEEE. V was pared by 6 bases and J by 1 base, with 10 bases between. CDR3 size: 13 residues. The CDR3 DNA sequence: TGTGCCAGCACCCTCCGGGGGAACACTGAAGCTTTCTTT. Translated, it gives CASTLRGNTEAFF.

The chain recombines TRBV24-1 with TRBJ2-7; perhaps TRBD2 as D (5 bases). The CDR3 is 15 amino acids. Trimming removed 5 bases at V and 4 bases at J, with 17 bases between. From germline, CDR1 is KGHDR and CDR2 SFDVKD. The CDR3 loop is CATSGGLAGVYEQYF. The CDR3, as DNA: TGTGCCACCAGTGGTGGTCTAGCTGGGGTTTACGAGCAGTACTTC.

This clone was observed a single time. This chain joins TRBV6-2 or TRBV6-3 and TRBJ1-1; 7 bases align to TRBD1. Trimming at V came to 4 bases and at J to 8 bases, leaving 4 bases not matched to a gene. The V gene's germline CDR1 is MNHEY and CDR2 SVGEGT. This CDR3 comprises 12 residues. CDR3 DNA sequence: TGTGCCAGCAGTTCCCGGGACAGAGAAGCTTTCTTT. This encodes CASSSRDREAFF.

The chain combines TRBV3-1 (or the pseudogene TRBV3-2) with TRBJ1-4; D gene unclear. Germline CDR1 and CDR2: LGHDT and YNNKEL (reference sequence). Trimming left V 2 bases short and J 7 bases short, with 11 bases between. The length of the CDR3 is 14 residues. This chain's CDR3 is CASSQRGSTEKLFF. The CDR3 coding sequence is TGTGCCAGCAGCCAACGGGGTTCGACTGAAAAACTGTTTTTT.

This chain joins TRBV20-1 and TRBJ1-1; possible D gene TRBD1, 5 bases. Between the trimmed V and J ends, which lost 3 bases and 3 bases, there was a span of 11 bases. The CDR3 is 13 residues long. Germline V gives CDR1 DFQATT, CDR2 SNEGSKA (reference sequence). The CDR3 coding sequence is TGCAGTGCTAGTACAGGCTGGGACACTGAAGCTTTCTTT. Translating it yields CSASTGWDTEAFF.

CDR3 amino acids: CSVEVEYNEQFF. The CDR3 DNA reads TGCAGCGTTGAAGTGGAGTACAATGAGCAGTTCTTC. J is TRBJ2-1 and V is TRBV29-1; D uncertain. The V gene lost 1 base and the J gene lost 4 bases, with 5 bases spanning the gap. CDR1 and CDR2 (germline): SQVTM, ANQGSEA. This CDR3 is 12 amino acids long.